These 24 T cell receptor beta chains share one sample of origin, sequenced in a study of blood T cells in healthy people across ages. Sample-barcoded 5' priming and a J-beta primer mix drove a second PCR of 7 to 11 cycles. TCRdb fed the 5' RACE reads into MiXCR, producing one record per CDR3 protein. Seen here are roughly 1.6 million distinct CDR3 sequences, about 35% observed once, and the top ten hold around 11%. Sequencing input: blood. These receptors originate from a young woman in good health.

This clonotype was observed a handful of times. The rearrangement uses TRBV30 and TRBJ1-1; unclear D gene. V lost 2 bases and J 1 base, leaving 8 bases between the germline ends. Germline V gives CDR1 GTSNPN, CDR2 SVGIG (reference sequence). CDR3 size: 13 residues. DNA for the CDR3: TGTGCCTGGAGTCGGGAATCGAACACTGAAGCTTTCTTT. Translating gives CAWSRESNTEAFF.

This clonotype was seen a handful of times. The chain links TRBV5-6 to TRBJ2-7; D possibly uses TRBD1 or TRBD2 (6 bases each). V shed 4 bases and J shed 0 bases, with 17 bases lying between them. CDR1 and CDR2 from the germline V gene are SGHDT and YYEEEE. The CDR3 consists of 16 residues. CDR3 coding DNA: TGTGCCAGCAGCAGGGGGGATTTGGGCAACTCCTACGAGCAGTACTTC. The encoded protein is CASSRGDLGNSYEQYF. Complete variable domain (other parts from reference TRBV5-6 and TRBJ2-7): DAGVTQSPTHLIKTRGQQVTLRCSPKSGHDTVSWYQQALGQGPQFIFQYYEEEERQRGNFPDRFSGHQFPNYSSELNVNALLLGDSALYLCASSRGDLGNSYEQYFGPGTRLTVT.

Note on this clonotype: At one boundary the junction diverges from the germline segment, which might be a read error. The chain uses TRBV14 and TRBJ2-2; maybe TRBD2 (5 bases). CDR1 and CDR2 from the germline V gene are SGHDN and FVKESK. This CDR3 has 15 amino acids. The DNA for the CDR3 is TGTGCCAGCAGCGCGATAGCGAGGCCCGCCGGGAAGCTGTTTTTT. Its protein product is CASSAIARPAGKLFF.

V gene TRBV12-3 or TRBV12-4 combines with J gene TRBJ1-2; tentative D call: TRBD1 (6 bases). The CDR3 runs to 15 residues. Trimming removed 4 bases from V and 5 bases from J, with 17 bases in between. The CDR3 region is CASSSYPDRRYGYTF. CDR3 in DNA: TGTGCCAGCAGTTCTTATCCGGACAGACGGTATGGCTACACCTTC.

This clonotype was recorded a few times. The V call is TRBV12-5, the J call TRBJ2-5, with D possibly matching TRBD2 (5 bases). CDR1 LGHNT and CDR2 FRNRAP come from the germline V gene. V was trimmed by 1 base and J by 7 bases, leaving 16 bases between them. The CDR3 extends over 15 amino acids. CDR3 nucleotides: TGTGCTAGTGGTTTGGGGACTGGATTAAAAGTGACCCAGTACTTC. Translating it yields CASGLGTGLKVTQYF.

The rearrangement joins TRBV5-1 to TRBJ1-2; TRBD1 is a possible D gene (6 bases). Germline-derived CDR1 and CDR2 are SGHRS and YFSETQ. V lost 0 bases and J lost 2, with 11 bases in between. The length of the CDR3 is 15 residues. CDR3 residues: CASSLEGGSNYGYTF. The CDR3 coding sequence is TGCGCCAGCAGCTTGGAGGGGGGCTCGAACTATGGCTACACCTTC.

Here the CDR3 DNA reads TGTGCCAGCAGTTCCGAGCGGGGGAACTACAATGAGCAGTTCTTC. Its protein product is CASSSERGNYNEQFF. The chain couples TRBV2 to TRBJ2-1, with 8 bases matching TRBD2. CDR3 size: 15 residues. With V trimmed by 5 bases and J by 3 bases, 6 bases remained unmatched. Germline V gene data show CDR1 as SNHLY and CDR2 as FYNNEI.

The rearrangement links TRBV9 to TRBJ2-7, with a tentative D call TRBD2 (5 bases). Trimming stripped 0 bases from V and 2 bases from J, with 12 bases between. The germline V gene has CDR1 SGDLS and CDR2 YYNGEE. The CDR3 is 15 residues long. The CDR3, as DNA: TGTGCCAGCAGCGTAGAGTCCGGGGTAGCCTACGAGCAGTACTTC. It translates to CASSVESGVAYEQYF.

V gene TRBV30 combines with J gene TRBJ1-1; a weak D match, TRBD1 (6 bases). The V end was cut by 3 bases, the J end by 2 bases, with 10 bases between. Germline V CDR1 and CDR2: GTSNPN, SVGIG (reference sequence). The CDR3 totals 13 residues. This chain's CDR3 is CAWRDRSNTEAFF. For the CDR3, the DNA is TGTGCCTGGAGGGACAGATCCAACACTGAAGCTTTCTTT.

This clonotype was counted between two and nine times. The chain combines TRBV7-9 with TRBJ2-7; 9 nucleotides agree with TRBD1. Germline values: CDR1 SEHNR, CDR2 FQNEAQ (reference sequence). The CDR3 length is 15 residues. The ends lost 6 bases at V and 5 bases at J; junction bases unmatched: 11. The CDR3 here is CASRESGTGNDEQYF. The CDR3 DNA sequence: TGTGCCAGCAGAGAGTCCGGGACAGGGAACGACGAGCAGTACTTC.

J is TRBJ2-5 and V is TRBV5-1; D uncertain. CDR3 length: 15 residues. Germline CDR1 and CDR2: SGHRS and YFSETQ. Trimming took 0 bases from V and 4 from J, leaving 13 bases between them. CDR3 sequence reads: CASSLVSDRGETQYF. CDR3 bases: TGCGCCAGCAGCTTGGTTTCCGACCGAGGAGAGACCCAGTACTTC.

Regarding this clonotype: This may come from a read error, since a much larger clone is one base off. This rearrangement joins TRBV29-1 to TRBJ2-1, with 9 bases identical to TRBD1. The germline V gene encodes CDR1 SQVTM and CDR2 ANQGSEA. The CDR3 has 14 amino acids. The CDR3 loop is CSVVGQGSYNGQFF. The CDR3 bases are TGCAGCGTTGTGGGACAGGGCTCCTACAATGGGCAGTTCTTC.

This clonotype was picked up a small number of times. The chain employs TRBV20-1 and TRBJ2-5, with 9 bases identical to TRBD1. CDR3 length equals 14 residues. J lost 6 bases, V lost 0 bases, and 5 bases had no gene match. Germline V CDR1 and CDR2: DFQATT, SNEGSKA (reference sequence). The CDR3 here is CSARDDRGRKTQYF. The CDR3 DNA reads TGCAGTGCTAGAGACGACAGGGGGAGAAAGACCCAGTACTTC.

This clonotype was seen once. J is TRBJ1-2 and V is TRBV5-6; no clear D gene. The CDR3 runs 13 residues. Trimming shortened V by 3 bases and J by 8 bases, and 14 bases separated the two germline ends. Germline CDR1 and CDR2: SGHDT and YYEEEE. The CDR3 here is CASSYGESEGYTF. The DNA for the CDR3 is TGTGCCAGCAGCTATGGAGAATCAGAGGGCTACACCTTC.

The V gene is TRBV7-2, the J gene TRBJ2-1; 11 bases align to TRBD2. Germline CDR1 is SGHTA and CDR2 is FQGNSA. After removal of 2 bases from V and 15 bases from J, the junction contained 12 bases not matched to a gene. The CDR3 is 15 residues long. CDR3 nucleotides: TGTGCCAGCAGCTTAAATTCTGGGCTAGCGGGGGGTCTGTTCTTC. It encodes CASSLNSGLAGGLFF.

This chain links TRBV7-6 with TRBJ2-5; TRBD1 might be the D (6 bases). The CDR3 has 17 residues. Looked up from germline, CDR1 is SGHVS and CDR2 is FNYEAQ. V was shortened by 4 bases and J by 1 base, with 19 bases between the two germline ends. The CDR3 DNA is TGTGCCAGCAGCTCAGACCACCGACAGGCTTCCCAAGAGACCCAGTACTTC. This translates into CASSSDHRQASQETQYF.

The chain combines TRBV2 with TRBJ2-3; D possibly corresponds to TRBD1 (6 bases). Trimming took 7 bases from V and 4 from J, leaving 18 bases between them. Per the germline V gene, CDR1 is SNHLY and CDR2 is FYNNEI. CDR3 length: 15 residues. For the CDR3, the DNA is TGTGCCAGCATGGGGGCGGACACAGCAGCAGATACGCAGTATTTT. Its translation is CASMGADTAADTQYF.

The chain couples TRBV2 to TRBJ2-5, with 7 bases aligning to TRBD2. V was clipped by 6 bases and J by 4 bases; unmatched bases: 14. Germline V gives CDR1 SNHLY, CDR2 FYNNEI. The CDR3 length is 16 residues. CDR3 loop: CASSLKPGLLLETQYF. The DNA for the CDR3 is TGTGCCAGCAGCCTGAAGCCGGGACTACTACTAGAGACCCAGTACTTC.

This clonotype was seen at least ten times. The chain recombines TRBV4-1 with TRBJ2-5; no firm D call. Germline V gives CDR1 MGHRA, CDR2 YSYEKL. The CDR3 contains 13 residues. Trimming took 1 base from V and 4 from J, leaving 7 bases between them. The CDR3 nucleotides read TGCGCCAGCAGCCAAGGCCTTGGAGAGACCCAGTACTTC. Translating it yields CASSQGLGETQYF.

This clonotype was found many times. The J gene is TRBJ2-7, the V gene TRBV12-3 or TRBV12-4, with 13 bases matching TRBD2. Trimming at V came to 5 bases and at J to 2 bases, leaving 3 bases not matched to a gene. The CDR3 length is 15 residues. In nucleotides, the CDR3 is TGTGCCAGCAGTGCCGGGACTAGCGGGGCCTACGAGCAGTACTTC. The encoded protein is CASSAGTSGAYEQYF.

The V and J genes are TRBV5-4 and TRBJ2-7; 7 bases map to TRBD1. Germline V gene sequence: CDR1 SGHNT, CDR2 YYREEE (reference sequence). With 4 bases clipped from V and 0 bases from J, the junction kept 10 bases outside the gene matches. The CDR3 is 16 residues long. This CDR3 is CASSQNRGSSSYEQYF. The DNA of the CDR3 is TGTGCCAGCAGCCAGAACAGGGGCTCTAGCTCCTACGAGCAGTACTTC.

This sequence joins TRBV7-3 and TRBJ2-7; D not resolved. The length of the CDR3 is 13 residues. Per the germline V gene, CDR1 is SGHTA and CDR2 is FQGTGA. Between the trimmed V and J ends, which lost 3 bases and 3 bases, there was a span of 9 bases. DNA for the CDR3: TGTGCCAGCAGCTTCAGATACAACTACGAGCAGTACTTC. It encodes CASSFRYNYEQYF.

In its sample, this clonotype was seen a few times. The chain carries TRBV14 and TRBJ2-1, with 10 positions matching TRBD1. The CDR3 runs to 16 residues. Losses at the gene ends were 4 bases for V and 0 bases for J; bases not matched to a gene: 3. CDR1 and CDR2 from the germline V gene are SGHDN and FVKESK. CDR3: CASSPWTGGSYNEQFF. The CDR3 DNA reads as TGTGCCAGCAGCCCGTGGACAGGGGGCTCCTACAATGAGCAGTTCTTC.

This clonotype was seen a few times. The J gene is TRBJ2-7, the V gene TRBV4-1; D is undetermined. The CDR3 is made up of 13 amino acids. CDR1 is MGHRA, CDR2 YSYEKL, per germline. Trimming left V 3 bases short and J 4 bases short, with 10 bases between. CDR3: CASSQPEGYEQYF. The CDR3 coding sequence is TGCGCCAGCAGCCAGCCCGAAGGGTACGAGCAGTACTTC.